The clone carrying this T cell receptor beta chain was seen many times. The target antigen is unknown. The CDR3 extends over 14 amino acids. The V and J ends lost 4 bases and 3 bases respectively, with 10 bases between them. Germline V CDR1 and CDR2: SGHRS, YFSETQ. MiXCR was run by TCRdb on the multiplex PCR reads, yielding one entry per CDR3 protein. The sample consists of about 89,000 distinct CDR3 sequences, roughly 28% of them appearing once. This entry is derived from a study of breast tumors, draining lymph nodes, adjacent tissues. Overall study results and limits: Tumor repertoires ranked between lymph nodes and nontumor tissue in diversity, with V and J gene preferences. Luminal-like breast cancer showed significantly higher tumor–nontumor repertoire similarity than basal-like.

Samples came from axillary lymph nodes draining the breast cancer. Sequencing used axillary lymph node tissue. The gene calls are TRBV5-1 and TRBJ1-4, with D maybe TRBD1 (5 bases). The TCR was taken from a female donor with breast cancer. Some clones in this sample may be carry-over from other donors' samples. Here the CDR3 DNA reads TGCGCCAGCAGCCTAGAAGGGGCTAATGAAAAACTGTTTTTT. Translated, it gives CASSLEGANEKLFF.